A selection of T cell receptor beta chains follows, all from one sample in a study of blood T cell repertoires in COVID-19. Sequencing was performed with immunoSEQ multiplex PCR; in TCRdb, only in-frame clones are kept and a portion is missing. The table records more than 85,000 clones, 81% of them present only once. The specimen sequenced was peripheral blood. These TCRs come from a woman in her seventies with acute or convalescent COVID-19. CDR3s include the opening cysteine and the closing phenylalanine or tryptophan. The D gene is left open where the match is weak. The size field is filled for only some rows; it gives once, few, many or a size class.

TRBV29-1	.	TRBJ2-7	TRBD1	CSVREQGFSSYEQYF	TGCAGCGTTCGGGAACAGGGGTTCAGCTCCTACGAGCAGTACTTC
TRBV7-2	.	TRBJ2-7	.	CASSLGGASYEQYF	TGTGCCAGCAGCTTAGGTGGGGCTTCCTACGAGCAGTACTTC
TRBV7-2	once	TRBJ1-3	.	CASSPNPAGTGNTIYF	TGTGCCAGCAGCCCCAACCCCGCAGGGACAGGAAACACCATATATTTT
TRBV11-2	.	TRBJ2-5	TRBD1	CASSAVTGGAETQYF	TGTGCCAGCAGCGCCGTTACAGGGGGCGCGGAGACCCAGTACTTC
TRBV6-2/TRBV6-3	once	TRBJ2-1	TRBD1	CASSTGTGGSGEQFF	TGTGCCAGCAGCACCGGGACAGGGGGCTCGGGTGAGCAGTTCTTC
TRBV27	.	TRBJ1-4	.	CASSLGGFEKLFF	TGTGCCAGCAGCCTTGGGGGGTTCGAAAAACTGTTTTTT
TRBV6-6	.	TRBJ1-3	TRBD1	CASSHGDRDGNTIYF	TGTGCCAGCAGCCACGGAGACAGGGACGGAAACACCATATATTTT
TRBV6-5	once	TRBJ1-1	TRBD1	CASSSRTGVTEAFF	TGTGCCAGCAGTAGCAGGACAGGGGTTACTGAAGCTTTCTTT
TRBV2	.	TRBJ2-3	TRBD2	CASSGPSGGPTDTQYF	TGTGCCAGCAGTGGGCCTAGCGGGGGACCCACAGATACGCAGTATTTT
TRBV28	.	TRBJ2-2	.	CASTRAPRGTGELFF	TGTGCCAGCACGCGGGCCCCCCGGGGAACCGGGGAGCTGTTTTTT
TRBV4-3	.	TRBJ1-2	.	CASSPTRRLPNYGYTF	TGCGCCAGCAGCCCCACGCGGCGGCTCCCTAACTATGGCTACACCTTC